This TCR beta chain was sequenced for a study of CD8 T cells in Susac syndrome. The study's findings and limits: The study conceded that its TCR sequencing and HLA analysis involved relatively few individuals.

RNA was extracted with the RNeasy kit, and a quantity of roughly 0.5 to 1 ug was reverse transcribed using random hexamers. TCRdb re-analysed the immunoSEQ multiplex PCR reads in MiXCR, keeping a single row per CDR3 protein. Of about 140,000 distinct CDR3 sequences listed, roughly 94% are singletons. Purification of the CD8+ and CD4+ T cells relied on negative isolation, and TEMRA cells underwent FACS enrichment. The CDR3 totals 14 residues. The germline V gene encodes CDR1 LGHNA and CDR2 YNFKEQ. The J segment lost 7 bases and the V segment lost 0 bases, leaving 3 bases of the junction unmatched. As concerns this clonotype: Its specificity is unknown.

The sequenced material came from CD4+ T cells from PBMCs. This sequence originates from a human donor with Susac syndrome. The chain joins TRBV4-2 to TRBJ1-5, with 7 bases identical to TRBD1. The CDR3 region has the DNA TGTGCCAGCAGCCAAGAACAGGGGACCCAGCCCCAGCATTTT. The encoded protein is CASSQEQGTQPQHF.